The rows below give T cell receptor beta chains drawn from one sample of a study of cytomegalovirus exposure and HLA in healthy donors. Generated by immunoSEQ multiplex PCR, the TCRdb table keeps only in-frame clones and is missing some. The sample has approximately 180,000 clones, roughly 76% seen once. Sequenced input: PBMCs. These receptors came from a woman aged 18-35 years in good health and CMV-seropositive. Both conserved end residues are part of each CDR3. Each record gives: D gene, clone size, J gene, V gene, CDR3 DNA, CDR3 protein. The D gene is left open where the match is weak. Size is stated for part of the rows, as once, few or many counts, or as a class when the clone is expanded.

>-|-|TRBJ2-5|TRBV4-3
TGCGCCAGCAGTGAGTCGGTCGTAGAGACCCAGTACTTC
CASSESVVETQYF
>-|-|TRBJ2-7|TRBV21-1
TGTGCCAGCATCGGACAGGTTCCCGCCTACGAGCAGTACTTC
CASIGQVPAYEQYF
>TRBD1|-|TRBJ1-4|TRBV7-9
TGTGCCAGCGCGAGACAGGGCGGATCTGAAAAACTGTTTTTT
CASARQGGSEKLFF
>TRBD1|-|TRBJ1-4|TRBV7-9
TGTGCCAGCAGCCCCCGGACAGGGGAGAATGAAAAACTGTTTTTT
CASSPRTGENEKLFF
>TRBD1|-|TRBJ2-7|TRBV19
TGTGCCAGTAGTACTGCCGGGACAGGGGGCTACGAGCAGTACTTC
CASSTAGTGGYEQYF
>TRBD1|-|TRBJ2-7|TRBV4-3
TGCGCCAGCAGCCAAGTTGGGACAGGAGTATACGAGCAGTACTTC
CASSQVGTGVYEQYF
>TRBD2|-|TRBJ2-7|TRBV9
TGTGCCAGCAGCACGGGACTAGCGGGCTACGAGCAGTACTTC
CASSTGLAGYEQYF
>TRBD2|few|TRBJ2-7|TRBV18
TGTGCCAGCTCACCTTTAGGGTACGGGGGGGTCCCCTACGAGCAGTACTTC
CASSPLGYGGVPYEQYF
>-|-|TRBJ1-6|TRBV15
TGTGCCACCAGCAGAGACCCCAGAGAGGCTAGGTCACCCCTCCACTTT
CATSRDPREARSPLHF
>-|-|TRBJ2-3|TRBV6-6
TGTGCCAGCACTAGGGGGGGAACAGATACGCAGTATTTT
CASTRGGTDTQYF
>-|-|TRBJ1-5|TRBV7-8
TGTGCCAGCAGCTCCTATCGGGCCGGGGGTAGCCAGCCCCAGCATTTT
CASSSYRAGGSQPQHF
>-|-|TRBJ1-2|TRBV10-3
TGTGCCATCCGCCGCGGTGATGGCTACACCTTC
CAIRRGDGYTF
>-|-|TRBJ2-7|TRBV9
TGTGCCAGCAGCGTAGCTTCGGGGTCCTACTCCTACGAGCAGTACTTC
CASSVASGSYSYEQYF
>-|-|TRBJ2-7|TRBV7-9
TGTGCCAGCAGCCCAAACGCCGGTCTCCGAGCCTACGAGCAGTACTTC
CASSPNAGLRAYEQYF
>TRBD1|-|TRBJ1-2|TRBV10-3
TGTGCCATCAGTGTACCGGACAGGTCCTATGGCTACACCTTC
CAISVPDRSYGYTF
>TRBD1|-|TRBJ1-3|TRBV29-1
TGCAGCGTTTCCACAGGGGGACCTGGAAACACCATATATTTT
CSVSTGGPGNTIYF
>TRBD1|-|TRBJ2-2|TRBV27
TGTGCCAGCAGGGGACAGGGGGCTGCCGGGGAGCTGTTTTTT
CASRGQGAAGELFF
>TRBD1|once|TRBJ2-7|TRBV7-8
TGTGCCAGCAGCTTCGGTCAAGGGGGCGGATGGGGTGTCGAGCAGTACTTC
CASSFGQGGGWGVEQYF
>-|-|TRBJ2-3|TRBV30
TGTGCCTGGAAGGGCAGGGGAGATACGCAGTATTTT
CAWKGRGDTQYF
>-|once|TRBJ2-7|TRBV10-3
TGTGCCATCAGTGAGTCGCCCCGGGACAAGCCCGAGCAGTACTTC
CAISESPRDKPEQYF
>-|-|TRBJ2-2|TRBV15
TGTGCCACCAGCAGAGATCCGCAAACAACCGGGGAGCTGTTTTTT
CATSRDPQTTGELFF
>TRBD1|-|TRBJ2-1|TRBV10-3
TGTGCCATCAGTGAAGCGACAGGGGCCAGATACAATGAGCAGTTCTTC
CAISEATGARYNEQFF
>TRBD2|-|TRBJ2-2|TRBV11-2
TGTGCCTCACGTCCGGGGGGGGTTCCCAACACCGGGGAGCTGTTTTTT
CASRPGGVPNTGELFF
>TRBD2|-|TRBJ2-1|TRBV7-8
TGTGCCAGCAGCTTACTGGGTCGGGGGGTCGATGAGCAGTTCTTC
CASSLLGRGVDEQFF
>-|-|TRBJ1-5|TRBV12-2
TGTGCAAGTCGCCCCCCCCCTGGGACAGTGGACTTGGCACAAAGCCAGCCCCAGCATTTT
CASRPPPGTVDLAQSQPQHF
>-|-|TRBJ2-7|TRBV4-1
TGCGCCAGCAGCCAAGGGTCAACCGAAACAGGCGAGCAGTACTTC
CASSQGSTETGEQYF
>-|-|TRBJ1-3|TRBV9
TGTGCCAGCAGCGCCGTCCGATCGGGCTCTGGAAACACCATATATTTT
CASSAVRSGSGNTIYF
>-|-|TRBJ2-5|TRBV5-1
TGCGCCAGCAGCTTGCCTAGCAAAGAGACCCAGTACTTC
CASSLPSKETQYF
>-|once|TRBJ1-5|TRBV7-8
TGTGCCAGCAGACTGAACGGACAGAGCAATCAGCCCCAGCATTTT
CASRLNGQSNQPQHF
>TRBD2|-|TRBJ2-2|TRBV4-3
TGCGCCAGCAGCCCCCAAAGGCTAGCGGGGGGGGAGCTGTTTTTT
CASSPQRLAGGELFF
>-|-|TRBJ1-1|TRBV9
TGTGCCAGCAGCGTTACTGGGGCTTCTGGCACTGAAGCTTTCTTT
CASSVTGASGTEAFF
>-|-|TRBJ1-6|TRBV9
TGTGCCAGCAGCGTAGGGACAGCCGTTTCACCCCTCCACTTT
CASSVGTAVSPLHF
>-|-|TRBJ1-1|TRBV5-4
TGTGCCAGCAGCTCCACAGGGACGCCTGAAGCTTTCTTT
CASSSTGTPEAFF
>-|once|TRBJ2-7|TRBV7-8
TGTGCCAGCAGAAAACGTCCCCCGGACTTACTTCCCTACGAGCAGTACTTC
CASRKRPPDLLPYEQYF
>-|-|TRBJ2-1|TRBV2
TGTGCCAGCAGGAGGGCAGAAAGCTCCTACAATGAGCAGTTCTTC
CASRRAESSYNEQFF
>-|-|TRBJ1-1|TRBV7-2
TGTGCCAGCAGCTCGTGGGGAGGGGATCTTACTGAAGCTTTCTTT
CASSSWGGDLTEAFF
>-|-|TRBJ2-7|TRBV18
TGTGCCAGCTCCCGTGAGGGTTACGAGCAGTACTTC
CASSREGYEQYF
>TRBD1|-|TRBJ1-1|TRBV11-3
TGTGCCAGCAGCTCGACAGGGTACACTGAAGCTTTCTTT
CASSSTGYTEAFF
>TRBD1|few|TRBJ1-6|TRBV7-9
TGTGCCAGCAGCTGGGGACAGGGGAATTCACCCCTCCACTTT
CASSWGQGNSPLHF
>TRBD1|once|TRBJ2-1|TRBV5-6
TGTGCCAGCAGCGTGCCACAGGGGGGATACAATGAGCAGTTCTTC
CASSVPQGGYNEQFF
>-|few|TRBJ1-4|TRBV9
TGTGCCAGCAGCTGGGGCAGGGGTAATGAAAAACTGTTTTTT
CASSWGRGNEKLFF
>-|-|TRBJ1-2|TRBV15
TGTGCCACCAGCAGAGCAGGCTATGGCTACACCTTC
CATSRAGYGYTF
>-|-|TRBJ2-5|TRBV19
TGTGCCAGTAGCCCCCCCCGAAGGGGGGGATTGGAGACCCAGTACTTC
CASSPPRRGGLETQYF
>-|-|TRBJ1-2|TRBV21-1
TGTGCCAGCATGCTCAGGGGCGGGGGCCCGGGATGCTATGGCTACACCTTC
CASMLRGGGPGCYGYTF
>-|-|TRBJ2-7|TRBV6-5
TGTGCCAGCCGGGATTCCGTCTCCTACGAGCAGTACTTC
CASRDSVSYEQYF
>-|few|TRBJ1-1|TRBV5-4
TGTGCCAGCGCGCGGGGAACTGAAGCTTTCTTT
CASARGTEAFF
>TRBD2|once|TRBJ2-5|TRBV20-1
TGCAGTCCGGGGGGGTTGGAGACCCAGTACTTC
CSPGGLETQYF
>-|-|TRBJ2-3|TRBV18
TGTGCCAGCTCACCAGAACTGCTGCAGGCCGGTGGTACGCAGTATTTT
CASSPELLQAGGTQYF
>-|-|TRBJ2-3|TRBV27
TGTGCCAGCAGTCCGGTGGTTTACAGGGCCAACACAGATACGCAGTATTTT
CASSPVVYRANTDTQYF
>-|-|TRBJ2-7|TRBV28
TGTGCCAGCAACCCCCGAGGTGGCAGGGCTTCCTACGAGCAGTACTTC
CASNPRGGRASYEQYF
>TRBD2|few|TRBJ2-1|TRBV7-2
TGTGCCAGCAGTCTCTACGGGGGGGAAAACAATGAGCAGTTCTTC
CASSLYGGENNEQFF
>-|few|TRBJ1-3|TRBV5-1
TGCGCCAGCAGCCCGGAGGGACGTACCTCTGGAAACACCATATATTTT
CASSPEGRTSGNTIYF
>-|-|TRBJ2-1|TRBV11-2
TGTGCCAGCAGCCTTGTCGGTAGCTGGGAGCAGTTCTTC
CASSLVGSWEQFF
>TRBD1|-|TRBJ2-5|TRBV25-1
TGTGCCAGCGACAGGGGGGAGACCCAGTACTTC
CASDRGETQYF
>TRBD2|-|TRBJ2-5|TRBV27
TGTGCCAGCAGTTCGGGACTAGCGGGGGGAAAGACCCAGTACTTC
CASSSGLAGGKTQYF